This T cell receptor beta chain is from a study of blood T cell repertoires in COVID-19. For the study at large: The United States, Italy and Spain supplied acute and convalescent COVID-19 samples. From T cells, B-cell-depleted T cells, or PBMCs came the material, which was cDNA or gDNA.

As handled by the study authors: Using reference gene primer amplification, nucleated cell counts were estimated. Here immunoSEQ multiplex PCR was the method, and the copy in TCRdb shows in-frame clones only, minus some. The D gene and trimming were derived from the DNA, and the V and J assignments and clone size from that table. The sample contains around 180,000 clones, 80% to 85% of which appear only once. Germline-derived CDR1 and CDR2 are LGHNA and YNFKEQ. This CDR3 comprises 14 residues. V lost 4 bases and J lost 6, with 15 bases in between. V gene TRBV4-2 combines with J gene TRBJ1-2, with D perhaps matching TRBD1 (6 bases). The sequenced sample was peripheral blood. The source is a woman of 80 years or more with COVID-19, enrolled during active disease. CDR3 coding DNA: TGTGCCAGCAGCCTCCCCGGGACAACGGATGGCTACACCTTC. Protein sequence: CASSLPGTTDGYTF.